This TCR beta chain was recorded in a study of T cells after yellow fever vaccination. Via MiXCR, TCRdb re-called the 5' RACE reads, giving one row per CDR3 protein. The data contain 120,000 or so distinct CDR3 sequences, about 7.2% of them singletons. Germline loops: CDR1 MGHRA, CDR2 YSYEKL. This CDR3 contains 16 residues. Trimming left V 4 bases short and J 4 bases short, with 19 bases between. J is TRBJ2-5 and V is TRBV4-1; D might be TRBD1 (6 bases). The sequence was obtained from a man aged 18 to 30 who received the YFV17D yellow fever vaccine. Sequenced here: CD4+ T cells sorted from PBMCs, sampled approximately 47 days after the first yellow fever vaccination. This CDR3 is CASSRQPGTWTETQYF. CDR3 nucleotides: TGCGCCAGCAGCCGGCAACCCGGGACATGGACAGAGACCCAGTACTTC.